This T cell receptor (beta chain) appears in the sequencing data of a study of identical twins. Study outcomes and limitations: Out-of-frame alpha sequences common to twins were enriched for low generation probability. Memory repertoires showed no such pattern, whereas abundant cord blood beta clonotypes carried fewer insertions.

With 7 bases clipped from V and 7 bases from J, the junction kept 11 bases outside the gene matches. Germline CDR1 SQVTM, CDR2 ANQGSEA. The CDR3 is 15 amino acids. This clonotype showed up many times. Its antigen is as yet unknown. cDNA molecules carried unique molecular identifiers, and template switching added a universal primer site. Each CDR3 protein gets one entry after TCRdb re-called the 5' RACE reads with MiXCR. The table has under 500,000 distinct CDR3 sequences, approximately 15% seen once. This same sample was also taken into another study, of yellow fever vaccine responses in identical twins.

This sequence was found in a woman aged 18-29 years in good health. The specimen was CD4+ T cells sorted from blood. V gene TRBV29-1 combines with J gene TRBJ2-2; TRBD1 aligns across 11 bases. In DNA, the CDR3 is TGCAGCGCGGGGGGGACAGGGGGAGTTAGCGGGGAGCTGTTTTTT. This codes for CSAGGTGGVSGELFF.